This TCR beta chain was identified in a study of control samples from healthy donors and cancer patients. Clones were read by immunoSEQ multiplex PCR, and TCRdb kept only the in-frame ones, dropping some. Among 150,000 to 200,000 clones listed, about 93% were seen once. Sequences were obtained from blood. The sequence was obtained from a man aged 18 to 29 in good health.

CDR3 sequence (DNA): TGTGCCAGCAGCCTCAATACAGGGGGCCTCTCTGGAAACACCATATATTTT. The encoded protein is CASSLNTGGLSGNTIYF. The chain is built from TRBV9 and TRBJ1-3, with 9 bases aligning to TRBD1. The CDR3 length is 17 residues. After removal of 4 bases from V and 0 bases from J, the junction contained 8 bases not matched to a gene. Germline CDR1 reads SGDLS; CDR2 reads YYNGEE.